What follows describes a single T cell receptor beta chain. Its matching antigen is unknown. Random hexamers were used to reverse transcribe the RNA input (about 0.5 to 1 ug). Amplification of the TCR beta CDR3 was carried out by immunoSEQ multiplex PCR, which spanned a total of 54 Vbeta and 13 Jbeta segments. TCRdb processed the immunoSEQ multiplex PCR reads anew with MiXCR; each CDR3 protein has one entry. This sample has some 130,000 distinct CDR3 sequences, with about 95% found just once. The data were taken from a study of CD8 T cells in Susac syndrome. Regarding the study as a whole: Total CD8+ repertoires held approximately 15 Susac-specific public clones, while CD8+ TEMRA repertoires held 5 or 6.

CDR3 size: 13 residues. V lost 3 bases to trimming and J lost 2 bases, with 7 bases between them. CDR1 and CDR2 (germline): LGHNT, FRNRAP. This TCR came from a human donor with Susac syndrome. The rearrangement links TRBV12-5 to TRBJ2-5; perhaps TRBD1 as D (5 bases). Material: CD8+ T cells from PBMCs. CDR3 coding DNA: TGTGCTAGTGGTTTAAACAGGCAAGAGACCCAGTACTTC. The encoded protein is CASGLNRQETQYF.